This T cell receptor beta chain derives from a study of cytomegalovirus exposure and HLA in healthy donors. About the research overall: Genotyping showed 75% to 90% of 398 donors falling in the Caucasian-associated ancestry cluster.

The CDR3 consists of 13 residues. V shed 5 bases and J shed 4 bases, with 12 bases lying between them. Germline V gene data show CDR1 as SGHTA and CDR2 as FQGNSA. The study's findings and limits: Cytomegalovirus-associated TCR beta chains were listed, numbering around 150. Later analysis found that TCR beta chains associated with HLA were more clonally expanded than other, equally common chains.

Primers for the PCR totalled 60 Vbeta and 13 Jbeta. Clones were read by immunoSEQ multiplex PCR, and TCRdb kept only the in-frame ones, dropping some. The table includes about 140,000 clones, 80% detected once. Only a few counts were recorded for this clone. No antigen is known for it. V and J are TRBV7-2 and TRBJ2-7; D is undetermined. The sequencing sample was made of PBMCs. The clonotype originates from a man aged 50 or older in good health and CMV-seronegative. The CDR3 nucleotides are TGTGCCAGCAGCAAAAACCCGGGTTACGAGCAGTACTTC. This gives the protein CASSKNPGYEQYF. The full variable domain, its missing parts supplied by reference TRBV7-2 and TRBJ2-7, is GAGVSQSPSNKVTEKGKDVELRCDPISGHTALYWYRQSLGQGLEFLIYFQGNSAPDKSGLPSDRFSAERTGGSVSTLTIQRTQQEDSAVYLCASSKNPGYEQYFGPGTRLTVT.